This record looks at one T cell receptor beta chain sequence and its context. Its antigen remains undetermined. Base qualities are missing; no much larger clone stands one base away. Trimming removed 2 bases from V and 1 base from J, leaving 9 bases between the germline ends. CDR1 SGHTA and CDR2 FQGNSA were looked up in the germline V gene. There are 14 amino acids in the CDR3, from cysteine to phenylalanine inclusive. Only CDR3 DNA remains: 42 bases, in frame from the first base. Libraries were prepared through RT-PCR. The reads were generated on an Illumina HiSeq 2500. TCRdb took the public reads, trimmed them with fastp at Q25, ran MiXCR for clone calling and kept in-frame beta chains. Under each unique CDR3 protein, matching rows form one entry showing the most common genes and DNA. The sample records approximately 700,000 distinct CDR3 sequences, over 11% of which are singletons. Together, the top ten hold around 7.3% of the sample.

This sample was included in a study of response to subunit inactivated influenza vaccine (dated by TCRdb to the late 2010s). Notes on the research overall: To follow how T cells responded to a trivalent subunit inactivated influenza vaccine, the researchers relied on deep quantitative profiling of the T cell receptor repertoire. Study-wide conclusions, independent of this receptor: The authors suggested that each seasonal influenza vaccination may recruit only a limited number of new T cells.

The sequencing here drew on PBMCs from blood, taken approximately 15 days before vaccination. The sequence was collected from a man aged 50 or older who received an inactivated influenza vaccine. Donor details come from another sample of the same person, matched by shared clones. The chain employs TRBV7-2 and TRBJ2-7; the D gene cannot be resolved reliably. The sequence in DNA is TGTGCCAGCAGCTTACAGGTCACATCCTACGAGCAGTACTTC. Its amino acids are CASSLQVTSYEQYF.